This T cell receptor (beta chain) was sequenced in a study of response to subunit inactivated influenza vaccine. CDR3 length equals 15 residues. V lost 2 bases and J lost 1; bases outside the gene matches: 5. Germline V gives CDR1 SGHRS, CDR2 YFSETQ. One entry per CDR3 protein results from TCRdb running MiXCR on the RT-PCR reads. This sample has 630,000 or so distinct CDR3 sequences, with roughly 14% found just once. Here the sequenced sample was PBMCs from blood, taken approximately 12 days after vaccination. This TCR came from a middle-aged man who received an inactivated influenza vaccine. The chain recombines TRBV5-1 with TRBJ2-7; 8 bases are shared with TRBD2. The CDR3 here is CASSFKLAGSYEQYF. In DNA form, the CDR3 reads TGCGCCAGCAGCTTCAAATTAGCGGGGTCCTACGAGCAGTACTTC.